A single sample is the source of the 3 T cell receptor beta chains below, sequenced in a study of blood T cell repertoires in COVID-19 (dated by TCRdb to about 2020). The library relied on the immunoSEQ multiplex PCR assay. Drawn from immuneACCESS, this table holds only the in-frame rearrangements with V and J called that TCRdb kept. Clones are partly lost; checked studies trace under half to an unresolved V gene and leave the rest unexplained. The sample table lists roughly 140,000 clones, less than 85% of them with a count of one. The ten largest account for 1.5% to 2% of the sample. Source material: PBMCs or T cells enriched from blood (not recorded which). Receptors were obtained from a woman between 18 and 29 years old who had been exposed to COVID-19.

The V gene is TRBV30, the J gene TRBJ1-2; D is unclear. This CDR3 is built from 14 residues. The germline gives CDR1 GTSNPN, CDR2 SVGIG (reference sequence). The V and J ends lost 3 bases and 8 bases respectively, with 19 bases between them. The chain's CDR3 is CAWSQTTFRSGYTF. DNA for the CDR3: TGTGCCTGGAGCCAGACCACTTTTAGGAGCGGCTACACCTTC.

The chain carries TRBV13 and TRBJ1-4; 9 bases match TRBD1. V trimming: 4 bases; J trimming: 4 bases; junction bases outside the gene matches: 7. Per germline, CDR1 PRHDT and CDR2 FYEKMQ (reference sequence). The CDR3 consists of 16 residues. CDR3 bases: TGTGCCAGCAGCTCCCGGACAGGGGCTGGTAATGAAAAACTGTTTTTT. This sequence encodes CASSSRTGAGNEKLFF.

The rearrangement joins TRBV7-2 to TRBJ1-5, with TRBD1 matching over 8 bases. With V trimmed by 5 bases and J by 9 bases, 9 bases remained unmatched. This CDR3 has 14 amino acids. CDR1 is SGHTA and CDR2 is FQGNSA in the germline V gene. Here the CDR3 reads CASSPGQGFGPQHF. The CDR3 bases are TGTGCCAGCAGCCCCGGACAGGGTTTTGGGCCCCAGCATTTT.